This T cell receptor beta chain was found in a study of shared clonotypes between healthy human individuals. Study summary: Aged 18 to 49, the donors were a couple of women and three men. Three plates were used per donor for CD4 naive, three for CD4 memory, two for CD8 naive and one for CD8 memory.

This CDR3 region has 21 residues. The V and J ends lost 2 bases and 0 bases respectively, with 25 bases between them. From germline, CDR1 is SGHVS and CDR2 FNYEAQ. DNA at approximately 200 ng, tens of thousands of T cell genomes, went into sorted-subset replicate PCRs. The method was immunoSEQ multiplex PCR; TCRdb's version includes in-frame clones alone and lacks a portion of them. This table has around 1.9 million clones, more than 85% appearing once. Terminally differentiated effector memory CD45RA+ cells were excluded by CCR7 positive selection of CD45RO-negative cells. The chain links TRBV7-6 to TRBJ1-4; the D gene is possibly TRBD1 (5 bases). This clonotype originated in a young man in good health. Some clones in this sample may be carry-over from other donors' samples. Sequenced material: naive CD8+ T cells from PBMCs. The chain's CDR3 is CASSLSSGPGTRPATNEKLFF. The CDR3 DNA is TGTGCCAGCAGCTTAAGCTCGGGCCCAGGGACCAGACCCGCAACTAATGAAAAACTGTTTTTT.